These T cell receptor beta chains were read from a single sample in a study of T-cell memory formation after mild COVID-19. Each CDR3 protein is one row after TCRdb ran MiXCR on the 5' RACE reads. This sample carries fewer than 250,000 distinct CDR3 sequences, around 27% of them seen once, and the ten largest clones take approximately 10%. Specimen: PBMCs or a T cell subset sorted from them (not recorded which). The receptors originated from an adult woman who had mild COVID-19 (a few samples of this study predate the infection). Cell type and time point are not known. CDR3s include the opening cysteine and the closing phenylalanine or tryptophan. A D gene is named only where the DNA matches it firmly. The size of a clone is reported for some rows only, either as once, few or many, or as a class for expanded clones.

J: TRBJ2-1
size: many
V: TRBV4-2
D: TRBD2
CDR3: CASSQDRLAGPNEQFF
DNA: TGTGCCAGCAGCCAAGATCGGCTAGCGGGGCCAAATGAGCAGTTCTTC

J: TRBJ2-3
size: NA
V: TRBV30
D: NA
CDR3: CAWSGSGTDTQYF
DNA: TGTGCCTGGTCGGGTAGCGGCACAGATACGCAGTATTTT

J: TRBJ2-5
size: many
V: TRBV7-9
D: NA
CDR3: CASSLLQGIETQYF
DNA: TGTGCCAGCAGCTTATTACAGGGTATCGAGACCCAGTACTTC

J: TRBJ2-7
size: NA
V: TRBV12-3/TRBV12-4
D: NA
CDR3: CASSLEDGAYEQYF
DNA: TGTGCCAGCAGTTTAGAGGACGGGGCCTACGAGCAGTACTTC

J: TRBJ2-7
size: NA
V: TRBV29-1
D: TRBD1
CDR3: CSVAGDRVYEQYF
DNA: TGCAGCGTTGCCGGGGACAGGGTCTACGAGCAGTACTTC

J: TRBJ1-1
size: few
V: TRBV20-1
D: TRBD1
CDR3: CSATNRGVAFF
DNA: TGCAGTGCTACCAACAGGGGGGTAGCTTTCTTT

J: TRBJ2-1
size: once
V: TRBV11-2
D: NA
CDR3: CASSPWGSSSNEQFF
DNA: TGTGCCAGCAGCCCGTGGGGTAGTAGCTCCAATGAGCAGTTCTTC

J: TRBJ2-7
size: NA
V: TRBV7-8
D: NA
CDR3: CASSLDMRVVPYEQYF
DNA: TGTGCCAGCAGCTTAGATATGAGGGTCGTCCCCTACGAGCAGTACTTC

J: TRBJ2-1
size: NA
V: TRBV29-1
D: TRBD1
CDR3: CSVTGQGYNEQFF
DNA: TGCAGCGTCACGGGACAGGGGTACAATGAGCAGTTCTTC

J: TRBJ1-1
size: NA
V: TRBV4-3
D: NA
CDR3: CASSHEVVGTEAFF
DNA: TGCGCCAGCAGCCATGAAGTTGTGGGGACTGAAGCTTTCTTT

J: TRBJ2-7
size: few
V: TRBV9
D: NA
CDR3: CASSVDGAPLSYEQYF
DNA: TGTGCCAGCAGCGTAGACGGGGCCCCCCTCTCCTACGAGCAGTACTTC

J: TRBJ2-7
size: NA
V: TRBV18
D: TRBD1
CDR3: CASSPAGTGGEQYF
DNA: TGTGCCAGCTCACCAGCCGGGACAGGGGGCGAGCAGTACTTC

J: TRBJ2-5
size: NA
V: TRBV5-1
D: TRBD1
CDR3: CASSQKTGYRQETQYF
DNA: TGCGCCAGCAGCCAAAAGACAGGGTACCGGCAAGAGACCCAGTACTTC

J: TRBJ2-7
size: many
V: TRBV7-9
D: TRBD1
CDR3: CASSFTGDEQYF
DNA: TGTGCCAGCAGCTTTACAGGGGACGAGCAGTACTTC

J: TRBJ2-1
size: few
V: TRBV11-2
D: TRBD2
CDR3: CASNWGIAGQFF
DNA: TGTGCCAGCAACTGGGGCATAGCGGGGCAGTTCTTC

J: TRBJ1-2
size: NA
V: TRBV5-1
D: TRBD1
CDR3: CASRKGAEGYTF
DNA: TGCGCCAGCAGAAAGGGGGCGGAGGGCTACACCTTC

J: TRBJ2-7
size: NA
V: TRBV3-1
D: NA
CDR3: CASSQDVTAKQYF
DNA: TGTGCCAGCAGCCAAGATGTAACAGCAAAGCAGTACTTC

J: TRBJ2-2
size: few
V: TRBV6-1
D: NA
CDR3: CASSEGWTGELFF
DNA: TGTGCCAGCAGTGAGGGGTGGACCGGGGAGCTGTTTTTT

J: TRBJ2-2
size: few
V: TRBV5-1
D: TRBD1
CDR3: CASSPPDRGNTGELFF
DNA: TGCGCCAGCAGCCCGCCGGACAGGGGGAACACCGGGGAGCTGTTTTTT

J: TRBJ2-2
size: few
V: TRBV12-3/TRBV12-4
D: NA
CDR3: CASSFRDTRGTGELFF
DNA: TGTGCCAGCAGTTTCCGGGACACCCGAGGCACCGGGGAGCTGTTTTTT

J: TRBJ1-1
size: NA
V: TRBV4-2
D: NA
CDR3: CASSQELRRVEAFF
DNA: TGTGCCAGCAGCCAAGAGCTCCGCCGGGTTGAAGCTTTCTTT

J: TRBJ1-1
size: NA
V: TRBV11-2
D: NA
CDR3: CASSLDPGWNTEAFF
DNA: TGTGCCAGCAGCTTAGATCCCGGGTGGAACACTGAAGCTTTCTTT

J: TRBJ1-1
size: NA
V: TRBV7-9
D: NA
CDR3: CASSLEGLGILNAEAFF
DNA: TGTGCCAGCAGCTTAGAAGGTTTGGGCATCCTGAACGCTGAAGCTTTCTTT

J: TRBJ2-2
size: few
V: TRBV21-1
D: NA
CDR3: CASSKGPSGGANTGELFF
DNA: TGTGCCAGCAGCAAAGGACCAAGCGGGGGAGCCAACACCGGGGAGCTGTTTTTT

J: TRBJ2-7
size: NA
V: TRBV6-5
D: NA
CDR3: CASSYSISYEQYF
DNA: TGTGCCAGCAGTTACTCGATCAGTTACGAGCAGTACTTC

J: TRBJ2-2
size: NA
V: TRBV6-5
D: NA
CDR3: CASGFLRQSNTGELFF
DNA: TGTGCCAGCGGTTTCCTGAGGCAGTCGAACACCGGGGAGCTGTTTTTT

J: TRBJ2-5
size: NA
V: TRBV15
D: NA
CDR3: CATSRDRGIRLETQYF
DNA: TGTGCCACCAGCAGAGACAGGGGTATTCGGTTAGAGACCCAGTACTTC

J: TRBJ2-1
size: NA
V: TRBV30
D: NA
CDR3: CAWSVRLDEQFF
DNA: TGTGCCTGGAGTGTACGGCTGGATGAGCAGTTCTTC

J: TRBJ2-3
size: NA
V: TRBV5-1
D: TRBD2
CDR3: CASSLELAASTDTQYF
DNA: TGCGCCAGCAGCTTGGAGCTAGCGGCTAGCACAGATACGCAGTATTTT

J: TRBJ1-1
size: few
V: TRBV9
D: NA
CDR3: CASNPPGGGEAFF
DNA: TGTGCCAGCAACCCCCCCGGGGGCGGTGAAGCTTTCTTT

J: TRBJ2-1
size: few
V: TRBV3-1
D: NA
CDR3: CASSQDFEQFF
DNA: TGTGCCAGCAGCCAAGACTTTGAGCAGTTCTTC

J: TRBJ1-1
size: NA
V: TRBV18
D: NA
CDR3: CASSASGDLGAFF
DNA: TGTGCCAGCTCAGCAAGCGGTGATCTAGGAGCTTTCTTT

J: TRBJ2-7
size: few
V: TRBV11-1
D: NA
CDR3: CASSLPTTYEQYF
DNA: TGTGCCAGCAGCTTACCCACTACCTACGAGCAGTACTTC

J: TRBJ2-1
size: few
V: TRBV25-1
D: TRBD2
CDR3: CASSKAGVNEQFF
DNA: TGTGCCAGCAGTAAAGCGGGAGTAAATGAGCAGTTCTTC

J: TRBJ1-5
size: NA
V: TRBV7-2
D: TRBD1
CDR3: CASSQGQGPYQPQHF
DNA: TGTGCCAGCAGCCAGGGACAGGGGCCCTATCAGCCCCAGCATTTT

J: TRBJ2-7
size: few
V: TRBV5-6
D: TRBD2
CDR3: CASSFVAGGHEQYF
DNA: TGTGCCAGCAGCTTCGTAGCGGGGGGCCACGAGCAGTACTTC

J: TRBJ1-4
size: few
V: TRBV12-3/TRBV12-4
D: TRBD1
CDR3: CASSFGGTGAEKLFF
DNA: TGTGCCAGCAGTTTCGGTGGGACAGGGGCCGAAAAACTGTTTTTT

J: TRBJ2-7
size: NA
V: TRBV15
D: NA
CDR3: CATSRDLGNEQYF
DNA: TGTGCCACCAGCAGAGATTTGGGAAACGAGCAGTACTTC